These 24 T cell receptor beta chains came from one sample sequenced in a study of blood T cell repertoires in COVID-19. Sequencing was performed with immunoSEQ multiplex PCR; in TCRdb, only in-frame clones are kept and a portion is missing. Of some 76,000 clones in the sample, more than 75% were seen once. Material for sequencing was peripheral blood. These receptors were obtained from a human donor in a cohort sampled during active COVID-19.

V is TRBV5-1 and J is TRBJ1-1; 11 bases are shared with TRBD1. Germline V lookup: CDR1 SGHRS, CDR2 YFSETQ. V lost 4 bases, J lost 2 bases, and 7 bases stayed unmatched. There are 16 residues in the CDR3. For the CDR3, the DNA is TGCGCCAGCAGCCATCCCAGGACAGGGGGCAACACTGAAGCTTTCTTT. Residues: CASSHPRTGGNTEAFF. The full variable domain, with the rest looked up from reference TRBV5-1 and TRBJ1-1, is KAGVTQTPRYLIKTRGQQVTLSCSPISGHRSVSWYQQTPGQGLQFLFEYFSETQRNKGNFPGRFSGRQFSNSRSEMNVSTLELGDSALYLCASSHPRTGGNTEAFFGQGTRLTVV.

This clone was seen only once. The chain uses TRBV6-5 and TRBJ1-1; D gene uncertain. Germline V gene sequence: CDR1 MNHEY, CDR2 SVGAGI. This CDR3 has 15 residues. V was cut by 0 bases and J by 1 base, with 9 bases left in between. The CDR3 coding sequence is TGTGCCAGCAGTTACTCGCGGAGGGAGAACACTGAAGCTTTCTTT. Translation: CASSYSRRENTEAFF.

The chain recombines TRBV9 with TRBJ2-5; 8 bases align to TRBD2. The CDR3 consists of 14 residues. CDR1 is SGDLS, CDR2 YYNGEE, per germline. V lost 6 bases to trimming and J lost 2 bases; unmatched junction nucleotides: 6. CDR3 sequence (DNA): TGTGCCAGCACCCCGGGACTAGGACAAGAGACCCAGTACTTC. This translates into CASTPGLGQETQYF. Full variable domain (rest looked up from reference TRBV9 and TRBJ2-5): DSGVTQTPKHLITATGQRVTLRCSPRSGDLSVYWYQQSLDQGLQFLIQYYNGEERAKGNILERFSAQQFPDLHSELNLSSLELGDSALYFCASTPGLGQETQYFGPGTRLLVL.

This chain connects TRBV7-2 to TRBJ2-3; no clear D. In germline, CDR1 is SGHTA, CDR2 FQGNSA. Trimming cost V 5 bases and J 3 bases, with 18 bases left between them. The CDR3 has 16 residues. CDR3 DNA sequence: TGTGCCAGCAGCCCCCCCTGGGCGTCCGTAACAGATACGCAGTATTTT. Translating it yields CASSPPWASVTDTQYF.

The genes are TRBV18 and TRBJ2-1; 7 positions match TRBD2. The trim removed 8 bases at V and 4 bases at J, leaving 14 bases unmatched. CDR1 and CDR2 from the germline V gene are KGHSH and LQKENI. The CDR3 runs 16 residues. The CDR3 protein is CASHSGEGTLYNEQFF. The CDR3 DNA reads TGTGCCAGCCATTCGGGGGAGGGGACCCTTTACAATGAGCAGTTCTTC.

The V and J genes are TRBV6-4 and TRBJ1-5; D is undetermined. The CDR3 covers 13 residues. Deletions cut 6 bases from V and 3 bases from J, with 9 bases between. Germline V gene sequence: CDR1 MRHNA, CDR2 SNTAGT. The DNA of the CDR3 is TGTGCCAGCAGCTCTGAGTACAATCAGCCCCAGCATTTT. It yields the protein CASSSEYNQPQHF.

The genes are TRBV7-6 and TRBJ2-1; 7 positions agree with TRBD1. J was trimmed by 7 bases and V by 1 base; bases with no gene match: 7. The CDR3 consists of 15 residues. Per the germline V gene, CDR1 is SGHVS and CDR2 is FNYEAQ. CDR3 sequence: CASSLDPTGRNEQFF. CDR3 DNA: TGTGCCAGCAGCTTAGATCCGACAGGGAGAAATGAGCAGTTCTTC.

The table lists this clone with a count of one. The chain couples TRBV3-1 (or the pseudogene TRBV3-2) to TRBJ2-7; D might be TRBD1 (5 bases). Trimming left V 0 bases short and J 5 bases short, with 17 bases between. Germline CDR1 is LGHDT and CDR2 is YNNKEL (reference sequence). This CDR3 region has 16 residues. CDR3 in DNA: TGTGCCAGCAGCCAAGATCTGCAGGGCTATAGGAACGAGCAGTACTTC. Its protein product is CASSQDLQGYRNEQYF.

For the CDR3, the DNA is TGTGCCAGCCGGGAGGCTGGCGGTGAAAAACTGTTTTTT. Its translation is CASREAGGEKLFF. V is TRBV25-1 and J is TRBJ1-4; the D is unclear. Germline V gene lookup returns CDR1 MGHDK and CDR2 SYGVNS. This CDR3 comprises 13 residues. The germline V and J ends were trimmed by 8 bases and 7 bases, with 14 bases remaining between them. The full variable domain, completed using reference TRBV25-1 and TRBJ1-4, is EADIYQTPRYLVIGTGKKITLECSQTMGHDKMYWYQQDPGMELHLIHYSYGVNSTEKGDLSSESTVSRIRTEHFPLTLESARPSHTSQYLCASREAGGEKLFFGSGTQLSVL.

The chain couples TRBV4-1 to TRBJ2-2; 9 nucleotides agree with TRBD1. V dropped 2 bases and J dropped 0; count of bases not matched to a gene: 4. The CDR3 covers 17 residues. Germline assignment: CDR1 MGHRA and CDR2 YSYEKL. The CDR3 DNA is TGCGCCAGCAGCCAACGCTGGACAGGGGCGAACACCGGGGAGCTGTTTTTT. Protein: CASSQRWTGANTGELFF.

This chain links TRBV29-1 with TRBJ2-3; D might be TRBD1 (5 bases). CDR1 is SQVTM, CDR2 ANQGSEA, per germline. Trimming removed 3 bases at V and 4 bases at J, with 14 bases between. CDR3 length: 14 amino acids. This CDR3 is CSVEGPEGADTQYF. In DNA form, the CDR3 reads TGCAGCGTTGAGGGGCCAGAAGGGGCAGATACGCAGTATTTT.

V usage is TRBV7-9 and J usage is TRBJ2-7, with 8 bases matching TRBD1. CDR3 size: 14 residues. The V gene's germline CDR1 is SEHNR and CDR2 FQNEAQ (reference sequence). The junction had 8 bases not matched to a gene; V was cut back by 7 bases and J by 3 bases. The chain's CDR3 is CASNPGQDNYEQYF. The CDR3 region has the DNA TGTGCCAGCAACCCGGGACAGGATAACTACGAGCAGTACTTC.

This chain connects TRBV7-9 to TRBJ1-1; D is unresolved. There are 12 residues in the CDR3. The germline CDR1 and CDR2 sequences are SEHNR and FQNEAQ (reference sequence). Trimming removed 1 base from V and 9 bases from J, with 9 bases in between. CDR3 residues: CASSLGQVQAFF. The CDR3 DNA reads TGTGCCAGCAGCTTAGGGCAGGTTCAAGCTTTCTTT.

This chain connects TRBV3-1 (or the pseudogene TRBV3-2) to TRBJ1-5; D is unresolved. CDR1 and CDR2 (germline): LGHDT, YNNKEL (reference sequence). The germline V and J ends were trimmed by 3 bases and 0 bases, with 9 bases remaining between them. This CDR3 region has 15 residues. CDR3 coding DNA: TGTGCCAGCAGCCATGGCCAAAATAGCAATCAGCCCCAGCATTTT. Protein sequence: CASSHGQNSNQPQHF.

The gene calls are TRBV23-1 and TRBJ1-2, with unresolved D. TRBV23-1 is annotated as an ORF whose role is uncertain. V was trimmed by 1 base and J by 3 bases, leaving 9 bases between them. There are 14 residues in the CDR3. The CDR3 loop reads CASSQYPGYYGYTF. CDR3 DNA: TGCGCCAGCAGTCAATATCCGGGATACTATGGCTACACCTTC.

V usage is TRBV7-3 and J usage is TRBJ1-6; 7 positions match TRBD1. The CDR3 is 15 amino acids. CDR1 and CDR2 (germline): SGHTA, FQGTGA. Germline trimming cut 2 bases from V and 5 bases from J; bases unmatched to any gene: 3. This CDR3 reads CASSLRTGHNSPLHF. The DNA of the CDR3 is TGTGCCAGCAGCTTACGGACAGGCCATAATTCACCCCTCCACTTT.

The V call is TRBV20-1, the J call TRBJ1-1; D gene ambiguous. The CDR3 spans 15 residues. Germline assignment: CDR1 DFQATT and CDR2 SNEGSKA (reference sequence). V gave up 6 bases and J gave up 1 base, with 18 bases separating them. CDR3 protein: CSASRSFEENTEAFF. The DNA for the CDR3 is TGCAGTGCCAGTAGGTCGTTCGAGGAGAACACTGAAGCTTTCTTT.

This chain joins TRBV30 and TRBJ1-6; 7 bases line up with TRBD1. The CDR3 loop spans 15 amino acids. The trim removed 2 bases at V and 5 bases at J, leaving 6 bases unmatched. Germline V lookup: CDR1 GTSNPN, CDR2 SVGIG (reference sequence). The CDR3 DNA reads TGTGCCTGGAGTATGGCCGGGACAGATAATTCACCCCTCCACTTT. It codes for CAWSMAGTDNSPLHF.

This chain links TRBV9 with TRBJ2-7; D is perhaps TRBD1 (6 bases). Germline V gives CDR1 SGDLS, CDR2 YYNGEE. V lost 3 bases, J lost 3 bases, and 19 bases lay in between. The CDR3 runs to 16 residues. The CDR3 nucleotides are TGTGCCAGCAGCGCCGAGGGGACACCCCCCATCTACGAGCAGTACTTC. Translating gives CASSAEGTPPIYEQYF.

The chain recombines TRBV5-1 with TRBJ1-4; 9 bases are shared with TRBD1. This CDR3 region has 16 residues. The ends lost 2 bases at V and 5 bases at J; junction bases unmatched: 7. Germline loops: CDR1 SGHRS, CDR2 YFSETQ. The CDR3 here is CASSLRGGQGNEKLFF. The CDR3 nucleotides read TGCGCCAGCAGCTTAAGGGGGGGACAGGGCAATGAAAAACTGTTTTTT.

This chain links TRBV11-2 with TRBJ2-1; tentatively, D is TRBD2 (5 bases). From germline, CDR1 is SGHAT and CDR2 FQNNGV. The CDR3 contains 14 residues. Trimming took off 1 base at V and 5 bases at J, with 9 bases between the two ends. Written as DNA, the CDR3 is TGTGCCAGCAGCTTAGGGCTAGCCAACAATGAGCAGTTCTTC. Amino acids: CASSLGLANNEQFF.

This chain uses TRBV12-3 or TRBV12-4 with TRBJ2-1; perhaps TRBD2 as D (5 bases). The CDR3 has 13 residues. Trimming shortened V by 5 bases and J by 7 bases, and 12 bases separated the two germline ends. The chain's CDR3 is CASSASGRNEQFF. In DNA, the CDR3 is TGTGCCAGCAGTGCATCGGGGAGAAATGAGCAGTTCTTC.

The rearrangement links TRBV6-5 to TRBJ1-5; tentative D call: TRBD1 (6 bases). The germline CDR1 and CDR2 sequences are MNHEY and SVGAGI. V was shortened by 7 bases and J by 7 bases, with 20 bases between the two germline ends. CDR3 length: 15 amino acids. CDR3 DNA: TGTGCCAGCACCGGAGGTGGGGGGGCGAGACAGCCCCAGCATTTT. This sequence encodes CASTGGGGARQPQHF.

The chain links TRBV6-5 to TRBJ1-5; 7 bases align to TRBD1. The CDR3 has 13 residues. V was pared by 6 bases and J by 2 bases, with 1 base of the junction left unmatched. Germline-derived CDR1 and CDR2 are MNHEY and SVGAGI. CDR3 sequence (DNA): TGTGCCAGCAGAACAGGGGGCAATCAGCCCCAGCATTTT. Its protein is CASRTGGNQPQHF.